This entry lists 31 T cell receptor beta chains sequenced from one sample in a study of T cells in women clearing cervical HPV infection. Using immunoSEQ multiplex PCR, the repertoire was profiled, and TCRdb retains in-frame clones only, with some absent. The table counts 20,000 to 30,000 clones; 5.4% lies in the top ten. The sequencing sample was made of blood buffy coat. These receptors originate from a woman between 18 and 70 years old with a cervical HPV16 infection that either progressed to CIN3+ or cleared (not recorded which).

A remark on this clone: The read falls 3 residues short of the CDR3 end, and the missing part is taken from the germline J gene. The genes are TRBV2 and TRBJ1-2; D perhaps matches TRBD1 (6 bases). Germline V gene sequence: CDR1 SNHLY, CDR2 FYNNEI. Trimming removed 7 bases at V and 4 bases at J, with 10 bases between. The CDR3 contains 12 residues. The CDR3 sequence is CASNGQLYGYTF. Partial CDR3 DNA: TGTGCCAGCAATGGACAGCTCTATGGC.

To note about this clone: The CDR3 end falls 3 residues outside the read, so it is completed with the germline J gene. This rearrangement joins TRBV11-2 to TRBJ2-5; possible D gene TRBD1, 6 bases. The CDR3 length is 15 residues. Trimming shortened V by 2 bases and J by 2 bases, and 12 bases separated the two germline ends. The germline CDR1 and CDR2 sequences are SGHAT and FQNNGV. The CDR3 loop is CASSLSSTGQETQYF. CDR3 DNA (partial): TGTGCCAGCAGCTTAAGTAGTACAGGGCAAGAGACC.

Points on this clone: The sequence runs out 3 residues before the end of the CDR3; the remainder is reconstructed from the germline J gene. The chain combines TRBV2 with TRBJ2-7; 9 bases align to TRBD1. V was clipped by 8 bases and J by 1 base; unmatched bases: 6. Germline lookup yields CDR1 SNHLY and CDR2 FYNNEI. This CDR3 has 14 amino acids. Incomplete CDR3 DNA: TGTGCCAGCTCCCGGGACAGGGATTCCTACGAG. Protein: CASSRDRDSYE. The entire CDR3 reads CASSRDRDSYEQYF.

With regard to this clone: With the read ending 3 residues before the CDR3 end, the germline J gene is used to fill in that end. The chain joins TRBV9 to TRBJ2-2; D might be TRBD1 (5 bases). Germline-derived CDR1 and CDR2 are SGDLS and YYNGEE. This CDR3 has 16 residues. Trimming stripped 3 bases from V and 4 bases from J, with 16 bases between. CDR3 DNA (partial): TGTGCCAGCAGCGCCCTCAGTGCAGGGTCCACCGGGGAG. Translation: CASSALSAGSTGE. The full-length CDR3 reads as CASSALSAGSTGELFF.

A word on this clone: The read ends 3 residues early relative to the CDR3; the germline J gene fills the gap. The identical CDR3 is also encoded by other nucleotide sequences in the sample. The chain links TRBV19 to TRBJ1-3; 7 nucleotides align to TRBD1. This CDR3 comprises 16 residues. Germline CDR1 is LNHDA and CDR2 is SQIVND (reference sequence). With 6 bases clipped from V and 4 bases from J, the junction kept 12 bases outside the gene matches. The CDR3: CASSRPRGARGNTIYF. Incomplete CDR3 DNA: TGTGCCAGTAGCCGCCCCAGGGGGGCGAGAGGAAACACC.

CDR3 region: CASSFSTTGTEAFF. The DNA read from the CDR3 is TGTGCCAGCAGCTTCTCGACAACGGGGACTGAA. This chain uses TRBV11-2 with TRBJ1-1; D is unresolved. The read ends 3 residues shy of where the CDR3 ends; the end is completed using the germline J gene. The CDR3 length is 14 residues. Trimming shortened V by 3 bases and J by 5 bases, and 13 bases separated the two germline ends. Germline CDR1 and CDR2: SGHAT and FQNNGV.

As to this clone: The CDR3 extends 3 residues past the end of the read, so its final part is completed from the germline J gene. This chain links TRBV7-6 with TRBJ1-2; TRBD1 might be the D (6 bases). This CDR3 comprises 14 residues. Germline V gene sequence: CDR1 SGHVS, CDR2 FNYEAQ. The part of the CDR3 DNA that was read is TGTGCCAGCAGCTCTCGGGGGGGCGAGGATACC. Translation gives CASSSRGGEDT. The complete CDR3 protein is CASSSRGGEDTYTF. Supplemented by reference TRBV7-6 and TRBJ1-2, the full variable domain reads GAGVSQSPRYKVTKRGQDVALRCDPISGHVSLYWYRQALGQGPEFLTYFNYEAQQDKSGLPNDRFSAERPEGSISTLTIQRTEQRDSAMYRCASSSRGGEDTYTFGSGTRLTVV.

Concerning this clone: The read terminates 3 residues before the CDR3 end, so the remaining end is supplied by the germline J gene. The chain employs TRBV7-2 and TRBJ2-2, with unresolved D. This CDR3 region has 14 residues. Germline CDR1 SGHTA, CDR2 FQGNSA. The CDR3 DNA, read in part, is TGTGCCAGCAGCTTCACTGCAACTAATGAAAAG. Protein product: CASSFTATNEK. The whole CDR3 sequence is CASSFTATNEKLFF.

On this clone itself: The read is 3 residues too short to cover the CDR3 end, so that end is filled in from the germline J gene. This chain uses TRBV19 with TRBJ2-4; 11 nucleotides align to TRBD1. Germline loops: CDR1 LNHDA, CDR2 SQIVND (reference sequence). This CDR3 region has 15 residues. CDR3 protein: CASSPRTGGIYGQYF. CDR3 bases read: TGTGCCAGTAGTCCCCGGACAGGGGGCATATATGGT.

A word on this clone: The CDR3 end falls 3 residues outside the read, so it is completed with the germline J gene. The rearrangement links TRBV20-1 to TRBJ2-2; D remains unclear. Germline CDR1 reads DFQATT; CDR2 reads SNEGSKA (reference sequence). The CDR3 contains 15 residues. The covered CDR3 bases are TGCAGTGCTATGGGCAGAAGCTCCTATAATTCACCG. Protein product: CSAMGRSSYNSP. The full-length CDR3 reads as CSAMGRSSYNSPLFF.

Of note for this clone: From the germline J gene comes the end of the CDR3, since the read stops 3 residues before it. The J gene is TRBJ1-6, the V gene TRBV10-3, with a tentative D call TRBD1 (6 bases). Between the trimmed V and J ends, which lost 6 bases and 8 bases, there was a span of 11 bases. The CDR3 consists of 13 residues. Germline V gene lookup returns CDR1 ENHRY and CDR2 SYGVKD. The sequenced part of the CDR3 DNA is TGTGCCATCAGCCCACAGGGAGATTCACCC. Translation: CAISPQGDSP. The entire CDR3 protein reads CAISPQGDSPLHF.

On this clone itself: The CDR3 end is not reached by the read, which stops 3 residues before it; the germline J gene fills it in. The chain employs TRBV19 and TRBJ1-2; TRBD1 aligns across 7 bases. The CDR3 runs 13 residues. Germline values: CDR1 LNHDA, CDR2 SQIVND (reference sequence). V was pared by 3 bases and J by 5 bases, with 3 bases of the junction left unmatched. CDR3: CASSMTGQYGYTF. The part of the CDR3 DNA that was read is TGTGCCAGTAGTATGACAGGGCAGTATGGC.

CDR3 residues: CASSQELPNEQFF. The part of the CDR3 DNA that was read is TGTGCCAGCAGCCAAGAACTTCCTAATGAG. This sequence joins TRBV14 and TRBJ2-1; D gene ambiguous. Read sequence stops 3 residues before the CDR3 end, and the germline J gene provides the missing end. Germline CDR1 and CDR2: SGHDN and FVKESK. This CDR3 has 13 residues. V was pared by 0 bases and J by 7 bases, with 7 bases between. Drawing the rest from reference TRBV14 and TRBJ2-1, the complete variable domain is EAGVTQFPSHSVIEKGQTVTLRCDPISGHDNLYWYRRVMGKEIKFLLHFVKESKQDESGMPNNRFLAERTGGTYSTLKVQPAELEDSGVYFCASSQELPNEQFFGPGTRLTVL.

To note about this clone: The read ends 3 residues shy of where the CDR3 ends; the end is completed using the germline J gene. V and J are TRBV5-4 and TRBJ2-2; D not certain. The germline CDR1 and CDR2 sequences are SGHNT and YYREEE (reference sequence). The CDR3 is made up of 14 amino acids. V was trimmed by 2 bases and J by 1 base, leaving 6 bases between them. CDR3 DNA, as far as it was read: TGTGCCAGCAGCTTTACGCGGAACACCGGGGAG. Encoded protein: CASSFTRNTGE. The whole CDR3 sequence is CASSFTRNTGELFF. The full variable domain, in which reference TRBV5-4 and TRBJ2-2 provide the parts outside the CDR3, is ETGVTQSPTHLIKTRGQQVTLRCSSQSGHNTVSWYQQALGQGPQFIFQYYREEENGRGNFPPRFSGLQFPNYSSELNVNALELDDSALYLCASSFTRNTGELFFGEGSRLTVL.

On this clone itself: The read is 3 residues too short to cover the CDR3 end, so that end is filled in from the germline J gene. The rearrangement uses TRBV18 and TRBJ2-3, with D maybe TRBD1 (6 bases). The CDR3 consists of 14 residues. Germline V gene sequence: CDR1 KGHSH, CDR2 LQKENI. V was clipped by 5 bases and J by 6 bases, with 15 bases between them. The CDR3 loop is CASSSRTAEDTQYF. The sequenced CDR3 bases are TGTGCCAGCTCATCCCGGACAGCAGAGGATACG.

Of note for this clone: The DNA ends 3 residues before the CDR3 does, and the rest of the CDR3 is filled in from the germline J gene. This chain connects TRBV18 to TRBJ2-2, with D tentatively TRBD1 (6 bases). CDR3 length: 16 amino acids. V lost 0 bases, J lost 2 bases, and 10 bases lay in between. Germline-derived CDR1 and CDR2 are KGHSH and LQKENI. The part of the CDR3 DNA that was read is TGTGCCAGCTCACCACCCGGACAGCTCAACACCGGGGAG. This translates into CASSPPGQLNTGE. The full CDR3 protein reads CASSPPGQLNTGELFF.

Details on this clone: The CDR3 end falls 3 residues outside the read, so it is completed with the germline J gene. The V and J genes are TRBV7-2 and TRBJ2-7, with 11 bases matching TRBD2. Trimming cost V 6 bases and J 4 bases; bases outside gene matches: 8. The CDR3 is made up of 15 amino acids. Germline assignment: CDR1 SGHTA and CDR2 FQGNSA. Partial CDR3 DNA: TGTGCCAGCAGTTCCCGACTAGCGGGAAGATACGAG. Translating it yields CASSSRLAGRYE. The complete CDR3 reads CASSSRLAGRYEQYF. Supplemented by reference TRBV7-2 and TRBJ2-7, the full variable domain reads GAGVSQSPSNKVTEKGKDVELRCDPISGHTALYWYRQSLGQGLEFLIYFQGNSAPDKSGLPSDRFSAERTGGSVSTLTIQRTQQEDSAVYLCASSSRLAGRYEQYFGPGTRLTVT.

A word on this clone: The sequenced fragment ends 3 residues before the CDR3 boundary, so the rest is inferred from the germline J gene. V usage is TRBV5-4 and J usage is TRBJ2-7; a possible D gene is TRBD2 (5 bases). Between the trimmed V and J ends, which lost 4 bases and 6 bases, there was a span of 8 bases. The germline CDR1 and CDR2 sequences are SGHNT and YYREEE (reference sequence). This CDR3 spans 11 amino acids. This CDR3 is CASSLGGEQYF. Incomplete CDR3 DNA: TGTGCCAGCAGCCTAGGAGGCGAG.

With respect to this clone: The sequence runs out 3 residues before the end of the CDR3; the remainder is reconstructed from the germline J gene. V is TRBV5-1 and J is TRBJ2-7; 8 bases are shared with TRBD2. Germline V gene sequence: CDR1 SGHRS, CDR2 YFSETQ. V trimming: 1 base; J trimming: 0 bases; junction bases outside the gene matches: 9. The CDR3 runs to 17 residues. The sequenced CDR3 bases are TGCGCCAGCAGCTTGCTTAAGCGGGAGTTAGCCTCCTACGAG. This gives the protein CASSLLKRELASYE. The complete CDR3 sequence is CASSLLKRELASYEQYF.

A remark on this clone: Read sequence stops 3 residues before the CDR3 end, and the germline J gene provides the missing end. The J gene is TRBJ1-2, the V gene TRBV7-9; perhaps TRBD1 as D (5 bases). Germline V gives CDR1 SEHNR, CDR2 FQNEAQ (reference sequence). The CDR3 totals 13 residues. The CDR3 bases that were read are TGTGCCAGCAGCTCTTTGGAGGGGTCCGGC. It codes for CASSSLEGSG. The CDR3 reads in full as CASSSLEGSGYTF.

About this clone itself: Coverage ceases 3 residues before the CDR3 finishes, and the germline J gene fills in the end. The V gene is TRBV10-3, the J gene TRBJ2-7, with 8 bases aligning to TRBD1. The V segment lost 7 bases and the J segment 6 bases; nucleotides outside the gene matches: 8. Germline values: CDR1 ENHRY, CDR2 SYGVKD. The CDR3 has 13 amino acids. CDR3 DNA, as far as it was read: TGTGCCATCAACCAGGACAGGGTTGGCGAG. Translation gives CAINQDRVGE. The whole CDR3 sequence reads CAINQDRVGEQYF.

A note on this clone: The CDR3 is cut off 3 residues early in the read; its end comes from the germline J gene. J is TRBJ1-1 and V is TRBV20-1; D might be TRBD1 (5 bases). This CDR3 has 14 amino acids. Trimming pared 6 bases from V and 3 bases from J, leaving 17 bases between. Germline CDR1 reads DFQATT; CDR2 reads SNEGSKA (reference sequence). CDR3 DNA, as far as it was read: TGCAGTGCGACTCCGGGGGTGGGTGACACTGAA. Translated: CSATPGVGDTE. The entire CDR3 protein reads CSATPGVGDTEAFF.

To note about this clone: The read ends 3 residues shy of where the CDR3 ends; the end is completed using the germline J gene. This sequence joins TRBV14 and TRBJ2-7; TRBD1 agrees at 10 bases. The CDR3 consists of 13 residues. V lost 5 bases and J lost 6; bases outside the gene matches: 4. Germline lookup yields CDR1 SGHDN and CDR2 FVKESK. This CDR3 is CASSSTGGSEQYF. Incomplete CDR3 DNA: TGTGCCAGCAGCTCGACAGGGGGCAGCGAG.

The part of the CDR3 DNA that was read is TGTGCCAGTAGATCGACAAGGGGAGAGACG. Its protein product is CASRSTRGET. The full-length CDR3 reads as CASRSTRGETQYF. This chain connects TRBV19 to TRBJ2-3; D may correspond to TRBD1 or TRBD2 (5 bases each). The read halts 3 residues ahead of the CDR3 end, with the missing end drawn from the germline J gene. CDR3 length: 13 amino acids. Germline V lookup: CDR1 LNHDA, CDR2 SQIVND (reference sequence).

A remark on this clone: Read coverage stops 3 residues before the CDR3 terminus; the germline J gene supplies the remainder. The V call is TRBV7-2, the J call TRBJ2-1; D unresolved. V was pared by 3 bases and J by 6 bases, with 6 bases between. Germline assignment: CDR1 SGHTA and CDR2 FQGNSA. The CDR3 length is 12 residues. Partial CDR3 DNA: TGTGCCAGCAGCTTGAGCCTCAATGAG. Protein product: CASSLSLNE. The entire CDR3 protein is CASSLSLNEQFF. The complete variable domain, with remaining parts taken from reference TRBV7-2 and TRBJ2-1, reads GAGVSQSPSNKVTEKGKDVELRCDPISGHTALYWYRQSLGQGLEFLIYFQGNSAPDKSGLPSDRFSAERTGGSVSTLTIQRTQQEDSAVYLCASSLSLNEQFFGPGTRLTVL.

CDR3 DNA, as far as it was read: TGCGCCAGCAGCCCCACTAGCGGGGCCTCCTACGAG. Amino acids: CASSPTSGASYE. The entire CDR3 is CASSPTSGASYEQYF. This chain connects TRBV5-1 to TRBJ2-7; 10 bases align to TRBD2. The read halts 3 residues ahead of the CDR3 end, with the missing end drawn from the germline J gene. Germline V gene lookup returns CDR1 SGHRS and CDR2 YFSETQ. The CDR3 totals 15 residues. V lost 4 bases and J lost 0; bases outside the gene matches: 4.

To note about this clone: Sequencing ends 3 residues short of the CDR3 end; the germline J gene provides the rest. V usage is TRBV15 and J usage is TRBJ2-3, with 8 bases matching TRBD1. This CDR3 spans 16 amino acids. Germline CDR1 reads LNHNV; CDR2 reads YYDKDF (reference sequence). The chain's CDR3 is CATSTLTAGQGETQYF. Partial CDR3 DNA: TGTGCCACCAGCACACTCACCGCTGGACAGGGAGAGACG.

Turning to this clone: The read ends 3 residues early relative to the CDR3; the germline J gene fills the gap. The chain is built from TRBV6-4 and TRBJ2-3; D uncertain. CDR3 length equals 15 residues. Germline V gene sequence: CDR1 MRHNA, CDR2 SNTAGT. The V gene lost 4 bases and the J gene lost 0 bases, with 11 bases spanning the gap. The CDR3 bases that were read are TGTGCCAGCAGTGTAGAACTAACGAGCACAGATACG. It is translated as CASSVELTSTDT. The complete CDR3 sequence is CASSVELTSTDTQYF.

The CDR3 loop is CASSLSREQYF. The sequenced CDR3 bases are TGTGCCAGCTCCCTTTCCCGCGAG. The rearrangement uses TRBV18 and TRBJ2-7; D call uncertain. The read gets to within 3 residues of the CDR3 end, and the germline J gene fills in the rest. V gave up 6 bases and J gave up 6 bases, with 9 bases separating them. The CDR3 is 11 residues long. Germline V lookup: CDR1 KGHSH, CDR2 LQKENI.

On this clone itself: The DNA ends 3 residues before the CDR3 does, and the rest of the CDR3 is filled in from the germline J gene. At the DNA level, this CDR3 is encoded by other sequences in the same sample as well. The J gene is TRBJ1-1, the V gene TRBV19, with D possibly matching TRBD1 (5 bases). The CDR3 length is 13 residues. The germline V gene encodes CDR1 LNHDA and CDR2 SQIVND (reference sequence). The germline V and J ends were trimmed by 0 bases and 3 bases, with 5 bases remaining between them. Incomplete CDR3 DNA: TGTGCCAGTAGTATAGACAGGGACACTGAA. The encoded protein is CASSIDRDTE. From start to end, the CDR3 is CASSIDRDTEAFF.

Details on this clone: The observed sequence ends 3 residues before the CDR3 terminus, with the missing tail filled in from the germline J gene. The chain is built from TRBV2 and TRBJ2-1, with 9 bases that match TRBD2. Losses at the gene ends were 6 bases for V and 8 bases for J; bases not matched to a gene: 8. CDR1 and CDR2 from the germline V gene are SNHLY and FYNNEI. The length of the CDR3 is 14 residues. The CDR3 loop reads CASRIGLALHEQFF. The sequenced part of the CDR3 DNA is TGTGCCAGCAGGATCGGACTAGCGTTACATGAG.